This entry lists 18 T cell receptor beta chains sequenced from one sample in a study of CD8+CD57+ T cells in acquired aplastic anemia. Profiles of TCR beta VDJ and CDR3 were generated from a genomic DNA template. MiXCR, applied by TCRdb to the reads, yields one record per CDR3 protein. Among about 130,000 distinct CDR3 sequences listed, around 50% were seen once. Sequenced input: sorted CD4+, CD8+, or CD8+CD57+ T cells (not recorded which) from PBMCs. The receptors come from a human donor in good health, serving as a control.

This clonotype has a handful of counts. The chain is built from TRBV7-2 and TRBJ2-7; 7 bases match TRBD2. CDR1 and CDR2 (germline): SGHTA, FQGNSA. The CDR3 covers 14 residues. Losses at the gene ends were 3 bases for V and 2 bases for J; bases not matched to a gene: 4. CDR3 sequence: CASSLGGSTYEQYF. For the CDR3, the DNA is TGTGCCAGCAGCTTGGGGGGGTCGACCTACGAGCAGTACTTC. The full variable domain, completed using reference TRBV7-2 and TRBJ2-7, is GAGVSQSPSNKVTEKGKDVELRCDPISGHTALYWYRQSLGQGLEFLIYFQGNSAPDKSGLPSDRFSAERTGGSVSTLTIQRTQQEDSAVYLCASSLGGSTYEQYFGPGTRLTVT.

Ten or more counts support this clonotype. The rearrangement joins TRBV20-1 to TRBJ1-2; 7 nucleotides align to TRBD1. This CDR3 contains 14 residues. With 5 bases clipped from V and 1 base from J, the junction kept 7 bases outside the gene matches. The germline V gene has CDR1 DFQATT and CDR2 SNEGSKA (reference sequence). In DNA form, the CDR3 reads TGCAGTGCTCTGACAGGGCTTATTAACTATGGCTACACCTTC. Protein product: CSALTGLINYGYTF.

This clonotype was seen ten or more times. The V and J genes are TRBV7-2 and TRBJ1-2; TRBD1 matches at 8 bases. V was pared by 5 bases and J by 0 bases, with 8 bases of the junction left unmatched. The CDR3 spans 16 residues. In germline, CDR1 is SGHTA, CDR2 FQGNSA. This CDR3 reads CASSPTGGVSNYGYTF. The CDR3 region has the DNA TGTGCCAGCAGCCCCACAGGGGGAGTCTCTAACTATGGCTACACCTTC.

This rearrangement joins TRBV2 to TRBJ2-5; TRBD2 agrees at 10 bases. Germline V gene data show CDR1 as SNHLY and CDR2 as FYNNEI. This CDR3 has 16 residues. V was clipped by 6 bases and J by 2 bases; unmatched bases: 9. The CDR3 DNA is TGTGCCAGCAGGCCAAGCGGGGGGGCCTTACAAGAGACCCAGTACTTC. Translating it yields CASRPSGGALQETQYF.

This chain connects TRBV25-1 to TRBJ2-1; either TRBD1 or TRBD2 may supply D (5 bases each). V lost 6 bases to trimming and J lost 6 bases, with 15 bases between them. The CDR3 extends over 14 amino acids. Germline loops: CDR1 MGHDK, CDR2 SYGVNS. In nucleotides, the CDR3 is TGTGCCAGCAGCCCTTACGGGACCCTCAATGAGCAGTTCTTC. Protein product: CASSPYGTLNEQFF. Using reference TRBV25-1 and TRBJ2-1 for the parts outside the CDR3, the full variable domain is EADIYQTPRYLVIGTGKKITLECSQTMGHDKMYWYQQDPGMELHLIHYSYGVNSTEKGDLSSESTVSRIRTEHFPLTLESARPSHTSQYLCASSPYGTLNEQFFGPGTRLTVL.

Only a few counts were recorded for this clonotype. In DNA form, the CDR3 reads TGTGCCAGCAGCCCCCTCGCTTCAGGTCCCAACGAGCAGTACTTC. It yields the protein CASSPLASGPNEQYF. The chain recombines TRBV10-3 with TRBJ2-7; D unclear. Between the trimmed V and J ends, which lost 10 bases and 5 bases, there was a span of 24 bases. The germline gives CDR1 ENHRY, CDR2 SYGVKD. The length of the CDR3 is 15 residues.

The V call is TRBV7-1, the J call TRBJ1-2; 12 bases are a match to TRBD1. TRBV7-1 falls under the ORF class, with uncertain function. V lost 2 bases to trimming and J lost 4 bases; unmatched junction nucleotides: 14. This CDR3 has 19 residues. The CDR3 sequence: CASSSLPGTGGASSYGYTF. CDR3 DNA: TGTGCCAGCAGCTCACTTCCCGGGACAGGGGGCGCGAGTAGCTATGGCTACACCTTC.

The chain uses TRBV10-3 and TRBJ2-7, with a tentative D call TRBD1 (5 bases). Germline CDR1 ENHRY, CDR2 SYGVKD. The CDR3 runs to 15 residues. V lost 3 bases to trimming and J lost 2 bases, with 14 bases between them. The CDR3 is CAISERGHITYEQYF. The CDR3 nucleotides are TGTGCCATCAGTGAAAGAGGACACATCACCTACGAGCAGTACTTC.

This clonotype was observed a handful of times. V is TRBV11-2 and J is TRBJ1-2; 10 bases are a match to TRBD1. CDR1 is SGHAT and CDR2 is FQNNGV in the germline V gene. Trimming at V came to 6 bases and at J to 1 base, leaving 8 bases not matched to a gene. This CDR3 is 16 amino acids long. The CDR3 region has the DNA TGTGCCAGCAGAGGCGGACAGGGGGTACTTAACTATGGCTACACCTTC. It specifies CASRGGQGVLNYGYTF.

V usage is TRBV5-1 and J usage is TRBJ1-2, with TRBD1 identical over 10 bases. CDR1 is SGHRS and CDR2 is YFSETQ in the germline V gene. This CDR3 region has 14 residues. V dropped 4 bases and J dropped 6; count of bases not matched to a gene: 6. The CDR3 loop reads CASSERTGGNGYTF. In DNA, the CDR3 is TGCGCCAGCAGCGAGAGGACAGGGGGGAATGGCTACACCTTC. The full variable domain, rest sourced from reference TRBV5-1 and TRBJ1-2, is KAGVTQTPRYLIKTRGQQVTLSCSPISGHRSVSWYQQTPGQGLQFLFEYFSETQRNKGNFPGRFSGRQFSNSRSEMNVSTLELGDSALYLCASSERTGGNGYTFGSGTRLTVV.

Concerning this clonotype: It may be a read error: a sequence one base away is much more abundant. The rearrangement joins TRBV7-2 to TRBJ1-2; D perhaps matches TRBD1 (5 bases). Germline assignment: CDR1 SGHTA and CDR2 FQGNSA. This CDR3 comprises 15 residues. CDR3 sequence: CASSLVQTANYGCTF. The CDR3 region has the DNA TGTGCCAGCAGCTTAGTACAGACAGCTAACTATGGCTGCACCTTC.

This CDR3 is CASSLASGGMGGTEAFF. The CDR3 bases are TGTGCCAGCAGCTTAGCATCAGGAGGGATGGGTGGCACTGAAGCTTTCTTT. The genes are TRBV7-2 and TRBJ1-1; D is unclear. The V end lost 0 bases, the J end lost 4 bases, and 18 bases lay between the germline ends. The CDR3 contains 17 residues. Germline-derived CDR1 and CDR2 are SGHTA and FQGNSA.

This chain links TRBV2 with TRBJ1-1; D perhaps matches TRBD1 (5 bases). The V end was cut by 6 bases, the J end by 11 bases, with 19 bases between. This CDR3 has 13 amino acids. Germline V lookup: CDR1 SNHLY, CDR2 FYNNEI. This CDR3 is CASSPPLVRGAFF. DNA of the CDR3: TGTGCCAGCAGCCCGCCTCTAGTTCGGGGGGCTTTCTTT. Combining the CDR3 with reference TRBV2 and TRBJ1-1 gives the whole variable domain EPEVTQTPSHQVTQMGQEVILRCVPISNHLYFYWYRQILGQKVEFLVSFYNNEISEKSEIFDDQFSVERPDGSNFTLKIRSTKLEDSAMYFCASSPPLVRGAFFGQGTRLTVV.

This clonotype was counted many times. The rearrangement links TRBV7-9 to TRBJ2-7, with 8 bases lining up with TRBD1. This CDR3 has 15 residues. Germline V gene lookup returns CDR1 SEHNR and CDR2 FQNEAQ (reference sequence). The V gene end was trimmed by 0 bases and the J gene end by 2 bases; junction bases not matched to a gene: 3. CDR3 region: CASSLAQGAAYEQYF. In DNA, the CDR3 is TGTGCCAGCAGCTTAGCGCAGGGGGCCGCCTACGAGCAGTACTTC.

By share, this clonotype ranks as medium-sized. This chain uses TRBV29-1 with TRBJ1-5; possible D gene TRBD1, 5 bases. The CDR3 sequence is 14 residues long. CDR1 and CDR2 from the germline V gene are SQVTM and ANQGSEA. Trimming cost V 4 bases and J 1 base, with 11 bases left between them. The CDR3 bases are TGCAGCGTTGTCCAGGGCAGGAGCAATCAGCCCCAGCATTTT. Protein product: CSVVQGRSNQPQHF.

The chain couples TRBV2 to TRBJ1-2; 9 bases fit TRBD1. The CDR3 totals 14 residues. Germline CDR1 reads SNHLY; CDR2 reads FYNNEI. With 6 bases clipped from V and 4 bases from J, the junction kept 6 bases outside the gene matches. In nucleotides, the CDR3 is TGTGCCAGCAGCCCCTGGACAGGGGCCTATGGCTACACCTTC. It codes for CASSPWTGAYGYTF. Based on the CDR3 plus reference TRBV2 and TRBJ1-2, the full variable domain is EPEVTQTPSHQVTQMGQEVILRCVPISNHLYFYWYRQILGQKVEFLVSFYNNEISEKSEIFDDQFSVERPDGSNFTLKIRSTKLEDSAMYFCASSPWTGAYGYTFGSGTRLTVV.

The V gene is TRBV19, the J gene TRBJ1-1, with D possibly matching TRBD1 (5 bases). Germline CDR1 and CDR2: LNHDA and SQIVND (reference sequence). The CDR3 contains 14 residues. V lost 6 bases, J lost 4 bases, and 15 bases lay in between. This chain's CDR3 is CASRGPYFGTEAFF. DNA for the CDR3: TGTGCCAGTAGGGGACCTTACTTTGGCACTGAAGCTTTCTTT. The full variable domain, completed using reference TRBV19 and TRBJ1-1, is DGGITQSPKYLFRKEGQNVTLSCEQNLNHDAMYWYRQDPGQGLRLIYYSQIVNDFQKGDIAEGYSVSREKKESFPLTVTSAQKNPTAFYLCASRGPYFGTEAFFGQGTRLTVV.

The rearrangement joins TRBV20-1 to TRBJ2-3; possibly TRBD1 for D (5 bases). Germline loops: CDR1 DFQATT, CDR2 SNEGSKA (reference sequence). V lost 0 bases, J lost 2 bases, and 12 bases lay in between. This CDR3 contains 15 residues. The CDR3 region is CSARETGRDTDTQYF. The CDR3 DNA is TGCAGTGCTAGAGAAACCGGCAGGGACACAGATACGCAGTATTTT.